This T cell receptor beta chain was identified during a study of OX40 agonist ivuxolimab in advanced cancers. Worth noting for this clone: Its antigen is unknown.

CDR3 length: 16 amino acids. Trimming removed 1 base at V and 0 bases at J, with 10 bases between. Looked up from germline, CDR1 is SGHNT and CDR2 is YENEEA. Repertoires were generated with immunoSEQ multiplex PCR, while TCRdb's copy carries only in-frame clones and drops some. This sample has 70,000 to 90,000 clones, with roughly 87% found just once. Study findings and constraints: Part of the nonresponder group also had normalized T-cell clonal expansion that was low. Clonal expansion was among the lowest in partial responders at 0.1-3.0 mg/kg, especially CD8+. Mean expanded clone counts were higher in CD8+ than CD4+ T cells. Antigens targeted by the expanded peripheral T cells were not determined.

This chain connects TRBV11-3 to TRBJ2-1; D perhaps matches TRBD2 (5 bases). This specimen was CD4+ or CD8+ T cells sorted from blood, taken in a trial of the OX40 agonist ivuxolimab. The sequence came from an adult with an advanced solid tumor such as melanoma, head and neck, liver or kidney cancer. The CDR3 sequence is CASSLGGEFSYNEQFF. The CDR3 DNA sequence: TGTGCCAGCAGCTTAGGTGGGGAGTTCTCCTACAATGAGCAGTTCTTC.